A single sample is the source of the 22 T cell receptor beta chains below, sequenced in a study of OX40 agonist ivuxolimab in advanced cancers. Library creation used the immunoSEQ multiplex PCR assay. TCRdb mirrors the immuneACCESS table, restricted to in-frame sequences. Some clones are absent from its copies; in checked studies, under half trace to an unresolved V gene, and the reason for the others is unknown. The table for this sample lists approximately 47,000 clones; 80% to 90% of them were counted only once. The leading ten clones occupy under 55% of the sample. This material consisted of CD4+ or CD8+ T cells sorted from blood, taken in a trial of the OX40 agonist ivuxolimab. Source of these receptors: an adult with an advanced solid tumor such as melanoma, head and neck, liver or kidney cancer.

This chain joins TRBV7-8 and TRBJ1-6, with D unresolved. Trimming pared 3 bases from V and 0 bases from J, leaving 6 bases between. The CDR3 consists of 15 residues. From germline, CDR1 is SGHVS and CDR2 FQNEAQ. This CDR3 reads CASSFKSSYNSPLHF. CDR3 nucleotide sequence: TGTGCCAGCAGCTTTAAGAGCTCCTATAATTCACCCCTCCACTTT. The full variable domain, rest sourced from reference TRBV7-8 and TRBJ1-6, is GAGVSQSPRYKVAKRGQDVALRCDPISGHVSLFWYQQALGQGPEFLTYFQNEAQLDKSGLPSDRFFAERPEGSVSTLKIQRTQQEDSAVYLCASSFKSSYNSPLHFGNGTRLTVT.

This CDR3 is CASSQIGGTYNEQFF. In nucleotides, the CDR3 is TGCGCCAGCAGCCAAATTGGCGGGACGTACAATGAGCAGTTCTTC. The rearrangement uses TRBV4-1 and TRBJ2-1, with a tentative D call TRBD2 (6 bases). V lost 2 bases to trimming and J lost 4 bases, with 12 bases between them. The germline V gene encodes CDR1 MGHRA and CDR2 YSYEKL. This CDR3 is built from 15 residues.

This CDR3 reads CASSLRVREYQETQYF. CDR3 sequence (DNA): TGTGCCAGCAGCTTAAGAGTCAGGGAGTACCAAGAGACCCAGTACTTC. V usage is TRBV7-9 and J usage is TRBJ2-5; either TRBD1 or TRBD2 may supply D (5 bases each). The CDR3 spans 16 residues. Trimming shortened V by 2 bases and J by 0 bases, and 13 bases separated the two germline ends. The germline V gene has CDR1 SEHNR and CDR2 FQNEAQ (reference sequence). The full variable domain, rest sourced from reference TRBV7-9 and TRBJ2-5, is DTGVSQNPRHKITKRGQNVTFRCDPISEHNRLYWYRQTLGQGPEFLTYFQNEAQLEKSRLLSDRFSAERPKGSFSTLEIQRTEQGDSAMYLCASSLRVREYQETQYFGPGTRLLVL.

The chain uses TRBV29-1 and TRBJ2-5; D unresolved. CDR1 and CDR2 from the germline V gene are SQVTM and ANQGSEA. This CDR3 spans 11 amino acids. Trimming took 7 bases from V and 2 from J, leaving 8 bases between them. CDR3 loop: CSARKQETQYF. In DNA form, the CDR3 reads TGCAGCGCCCGGAAACAAGAGACCCAGTACTTC.

This chain uses TRBV21-1 with TRBJ2-7; the table calls TRBD1, which could not be checked here. TRBV21-1 is marked as a pseudogene. The length of the CDR3 is 17 residues. The CDR3 bases are TGTGCCAGCAGCAAAGTGTACAGGGGCCTGAGCTCCTACGAGCAGTACTTC. This gives the protein CASSKVYRGLSSYEQYF.

With respect to this clone: The junction does not match germline at one end; this may be a read error. The gene calls are TRBV7-7 and TRBJ2-2; the D gene could be TRBD1 or TRBD2 (6 bases each). CDR3 length equals 16 residues. CDR1 SSHAT and CDR2 FNYEAQ come from the germline V gene (reference sequence). The CDR3 sequence is CASSLEWGADTGELFF. The CDR3 region has the DNA TGTGCTAGCAGCTTAGAATGGGGGGCGGACACCGGGGAGCTGTTTTTT. Based on the CDR3 plus reference TRBV7-7 and TRBJ2-2, the full variable domain is GAGVSQSPRYKVTKRGQDVTLRCDPISSHATLYWYQQALGQGPEFLTYFNYEAQPDKSGLPSDRFSAERPEGSISTLTIQRTEQRDSAMYRCASSLEWGADTGELFFGEGSRLTVL.

V usage is TRBV2 and J usage is TRBJ2-1; D not resolved. CDR3 length: 11 amino acids. Germline V lookup: CDR1 SNHLY, CDR2 FYNNEI. V was shortened by 9 bases and J by 7 bases, with 10 bases between the two germline ends. The CDR3 spells CASRPNNEQFF. The CDR3, as DNA: TGTGCCAGTCGGCCGAATAATGAGCAGTTCTTC.

The V call is TRBV9, the J call TRBJ2-2; no definite D call. Germline-derived CDR1 and CDR2 are SGDLS and YYNGEE. Trimming removed 4 bases from V and 4 bases from J, with 5 bases in between. This CDR3 has 12 amino acids. In DNA, the CDR3 is TGTGCCAGCAGCCGGGCCACCGGGGAGCTGTTTTTT. Translating gives CASSRATGELFF.

This clone was picked up one time. This chain uses TRBV5-5 with TRBJ1-1, with 8 bases lining up with TRBD1. Per germline, CDR1 SGHKS and CDR2 YYEKEE (reference sequence). CDR3 size: 14 residues. V trimming: 5 bases; J trimming: 3 bases; junction bases outside the gene matches: 6. The CDR3 is CASSWDRIYTEAFF. CDR3 DNA: TGTGCCAGCAGTTGGGACAGGATATACACTGAAGCTTTCTTT.

The V and J genes are TRBV5-8 and TRBJ1-2; 7 nucleotides align to TRBD1. Looked up from germline, CDR1 is SGHTS and CDR2 is YDEGEE. V dropped 5 bases and J dropped 5; count of bases not matched to a gene: 12. The CDR3 length is 15 residues. CDR3 loop: CASSFRGGILYGYTF. The CDR3 DNA reads as TGTGCCAGCAGTTTCCGAGGGGGCATATTATATGGCTACACCTTC.

J is TRBJ2-1 and V is TRBV27, with D possibly matching TRBD1 (5 bases). CDR3 length equals 14 residues. V was cut by 3 bases and J by 4 bases, with 10 bases left in between. Germline assignment: CDR1 MNHEY and CDR2 SMNVEV (reference sequence). The CDR3 nucleotides read TGTGCCAGCAGTTTGTGGTCAGGGTACAATGAGCAGTTCTTC. It yields the protein CASSLWSGYNEQFF.

This clone was observed once. This chain uses TRBV9 with TRBJ1-1, with a tentative D call TRBD1 (6 bases). The V end was cut by 3 bases, the J end by 1 base, with 16 bases between. The CDR3 sequence is 16 residues long. Germline lookup yields CDR1 SGDLS and CDR2 YYNGEE. The CDR3 loop is CASSAGWGARNTEAFF. The CDR3 nucleotides are TGTGCCAGCAGCGCCGGCTGGGGGGCCAGGAACACTGAAGCTTTCTTT.

V gene TRBV19 combines with J gene TRBJ1-1; TRBD1 might be the D (5 bases). Germline CDR1 and CDR2: LNHDA and SQIVND (reference sequence). V lost 3 bases and J lost 2, with 13 bases in between. CDR3 size: 15 residues. CDR3 DNA sequence: TGTGCCAGTAGTATTGTAGGGGCTTCAAACACTGAAGCTTTCTTT. Translating it yields CASSIVGASNTEAFF.

This clone was observed a few times. V is TRBV27 and J is TRBJ2-7; TRBD1 might be the D (6 bases). V was trimmed by 5 bases and J by 5 bases, leaving 13 bases between them. CDR1 MNHEY and CDR2 SMNVEV come from the germline V gene (reference sequence). The length of the CDR3 is 13 residues. The DNA of the CDR3 is TGTGCCAGCAGTCCCAGGGGACATAACGAGCAGTACTTC. Its translation: CASSPRGHNEQYF.

The genes are TRBV19 and TRBJ1-5; TRBD1 might be the D (6 bases). Trimming removed 3 bases at V and 0 bases at J, with 18 bases between. Germline V lookup: CDR1 LNHDA, CDR2 SQIVND (reference sequence). The CDR3 consists of 18 residues. The CDR3 nucleotides read TGTGCCAGTAGTATCCTGCCCCGAATGGACAGTAGCAATCAGCCCCAGCATTTT. This gives the protein CASSILPRMDSSNQPQHF.

In DNA form, the CDR3 reads TGTGCCAGCAGCCCGGGACAGACCTACAATGAGCAGTTCTTC. Its protein product is CASSPGQTYNEQFF. The chain carries TRBV6-5 and TRBJ2-1; 7 bases line up with TRBD1. With V trimmed by 6 bases and J by 2 bases, 4 bases remained unmatched. CDR3 size: 14 residues. Looked up from germline, CDR1 is MNHEY and CDR2 is SVGAGI.

This rearrangement joins TRBV5-8 to TRBJ2-1, with a tentative D call TRBD2 (5 bases). With 0 bases removed from V and 9 bases from J, the gap between germline ends came to 10 bases. The CDR3 length is 13 residues. In germline, CDR1 is SGHTS, CDR2 YDEGEE. The CDR3 is CASSLGGVPEQFF. DNA of the CDR3: TGTGCCAGCAGCTTGGGGGGAGTTCCTGAGCAGTTCTTC.

This rearrangement joins TRBV2 to TRBJ2-4; D is possibly TRBD1 (7 bases). There are 14 residues in the CDR3. The germline V gene has CDR1 SNHLY and CDR2 FYNNEI. The V end lost 4 bases, the J end lost 8 bases, and 15 bases lay between the germline ends. This chain's CDR3 is CASSVNRGGYIQYF. For the CDR3, the DNA is TGTGCCAGCAGTGTCAACAGGGGAGGTTACATTCAGTACTTC.

The CDR3 loop reads CASSLNRGGETQYF. In nucleotides, the CDR3 is TGTGCCAGCAGCCTAAACAGGGGAGGGGAGACCCAGTACTTC. This chain uses TRBV7-2 with TRBJ2-5, with D perhaps being TRBD1 or TRBD2 (7 bases each). The germline V and J ends were trimmed by 5 bases and 5 bases, with 15 bases remaining between them. Germline V gene lookup returns CDR1 SGHTA and CDR2 FQGNSA. The length of the CDR3 is 14 residues. Full variable domain (remainder filled in from reference TRBV7-2 and TRBJ2-5): GAGVSQSPSNKVTEKGKDVELRCDPISGHTALYWYRQSLGQGLEFLIYFQGNSAPDKSGLPSDRFSAERTGGSVSTLTIQRTQQEDSAVYLCASSLNRGGETQYFGPGTRLLVL.

V is TRBV7-2 and J is TRBJ1-2; D is unclear. Germline V gene lookup returns CDR1 SGHTA and CDR2 FQGNSA. V lost 2 bases and J 2 bases, leaving 9 bases between the germline ends. The length of the CDR3 is 14 residues. The CDR3 DNA reads as TGTGCCAGCAGCTTATTCGACACCAACTATGGCTACACCTTC. This codes for CASSLFDTNYGYTF.

This sequence joins TRBV27 and TRBJ2-5, with a possible D match to TRBD2 (7 bases). The CDR3 is made up of 19 amino acids. The germline gives CDR1 MNHEY, CDR2 SMNVEV (reference sequence). V lost 1 base, J lost 0 bases, and 21 bases lay in between. The CDR3 nucleotides are TGTGCCAGCAGTTTATGGATGAGCGGCGGGGGCAAGGACCAAGAGACCCAGTACTTC. It specifies CASSLWMSGGGKDQETQYF.

The rearrangement links TRBV7-7 to TRBJ2-1; perhaps TRBD2 as D (6 bases). This CDR3 is built from 16 residues. Germline CDR1 reads SSHAT; CDR2 reads FNYEAQ (reference sequence). V was shortened by 1 base and J by 0 bases, with 10 bases between the two germline ends. CDR3 residues: CASSLGRGSSYNEQFF. CDR3 DNA sequence: TGTGCCAGCAGCTTAGGTCGGGGGTCCTCCTACAATGAGCAGTTCTTC.